The rows below give T cell receptor beta chains drawn from one sample of a study of blood T cell repertoires in COVID-19. Assay: immunoSEQ multiplex PCR; the TCRdb copy retains only in-frame clones and omits some. The repertoire includes a few hundred thousand clones, over 85% of them detected once, and 1.9% sits in the top ten. Sequenced input: PBMCs or T cells enriched from blood (not recorded which). All receptors come from a woman aged 60-75 years who had recovered from COVID-19. Each CDR3 is given with its conserved first and last residue. Each record gives: CDR3 DNA, CDR3 protein, V gene, J gene, D gene, clone size. A D gene is named only where the DNA matches it firmly. Clone sizes are given selectively: once, few, many, or a class where the clone is expanded.

CDR3 DNA: TGTGCCAGCTCACCGGGCAACTACGAGCAGTACTTC
CDR3 protein: CASSPGNYEQYF
V gene: TRBV18
J gene: TRBJ2-7
D gene: -
clone size: once

CDR3 DNA: TGTGCCAGCAGTTTCACGGGGGACGAGCAGTACTTC
CDR3 protein: CASSFTGDEQYF
V gene: TRBV27
J gene: TRBJ2-7
D gene: -
clone size: -

CDR3 DNA: TGTGCCAGCAGTGGACAGGGATCCACTGAAGCTTTCTTT
CDR3 protein: CASSGQGSTEAFF
V gene: TRBV12-3/TRBV12-4
J gene: TRBJ1-1
D gene: TRBD1
clone size: -

CDR3 DNA: TGTGCCAGCAGCCCCAGGGGGCCCCTCAATGAGCAGTTCTTC
CDR3 protein: CASSPRGPLNEQFF
V gene: TRBV9
J gene: TRBJ2-1
D gene: TRBD1
clone size: -

CDR3 DNA: TGTGCCAGCAGACCGGACAGGGGAACCGAAGCTTTCTTT
CDR3 protein: CASRPDRGTEAFF
V gene: TRBV12-3/TRBV12-4
J gene: TRBJ1-1
D gene: TRBD1
clone size: -

CDR3 DNA: TGTGCCAGCAGCCAAGTAGGGGAAGGCTACACCTTC
CDR3 protein: CASSQVGEGYTF
V gene: TRBV4-2
J gene: TRBJ1-2
D gene: -
clone size: -

CDR3 DNA: TGTGCCAGCTCACCGAAGAAGGAAGACGGGGGGCCCCAGCATTTT
CDR3 protein: CASSPKKEDGGPQHF
V gene: TRBV18
J gene: TRBJ1-5
D gene: -
clone size: -

CDR3 DNA: TGTGCCAGCAGCGGGGACAGGGGGCACAATTCACCCCTCCACTTT
CDR3 protein: CASSGDRGHNSPLHF
V gene: TRBV2
J gene: TRBJ1-6
D gene: TRBD1
clone size: -

CDR3 DNA: TGTGCCAGCAGTATTACTCCTCCCGAGCAGTTCTTC
CDR3 protein: CASSITPPEQFF
V gene: TRBV28
J gene: TRBJ2-1
D gene: -
clone size: -

CDR3 DNA: TGTGCCTGGACCCCAGGAGGAAATTATGGCTACACCTTC
CDR3 protein: CAWTPGGNYGYTF
V gene: TRBV30
J gene: TRBJ1-2
D gene: -
clone size: -

CDR3 DNA: TGTGCCAGCCGACGGGGAACCTACGAGCAGTACTTC
CDR3 protein: CASRRGTYEQYF
V gene: TRBV28
J gene: TRBJ2-7
D gene: -
clone size: -

CDR3 DNA: TGTGCCAGCAGCCAAACCGGGGGGCGAACTGAAGCTTTCTTT
CDR3 protein: CASSQTGGRTEAFF
V gene: TRBV3-1/TRBV3-2
J gene: TRBJ1-1
D gene: -
clone size: -

CDR3 DNA: TGCGCCAGCAGCGCAGGCCCTGAAGCTTTCTTT
CDR3 protein: CASSAGPEAFF
V gene: TRBV5-1
J gene: TRBJ1-1
D gene: -
clone size: -

CDR3 DNA: TGTGCCACCAGCTCTTCCAGAGTGGGGTTGACTAGCGGGAGGCAAAGTTACGAGCAGTACTTC
CDR3 protein: CATSSSRVGLTSGRQSYEQYF
V gene: TRBV15
J gene: TRBJ2-7
D gene: TRBD2
clone size: -

CDR3 DNA: TGCGCCAGCAGCAACCGACAGGGAGGAAACTATGGCTACACCTTC
CDR3 protein: CASSNRQGGNYGYTF
V gene: TRBV5-1
J gene: TRBJ1-2
D gene: TRBD1
clone size: -

CDR3 DNA: TGTGCCATCAGCGTGTGGGGCGGTGGTCAGCCCCAGCATTTT
CDR3 protein: CAISVWGGGQPQHF
V gene: TRBV10-3
J gene: TRBJ1-5
D gene: -
clone size: -

CDR3 DNA: TGTGCCGGCGGGGGCTTGATGTCTCTTGAAAAACTGTTTTTT
CDR3 protein: CAGGGLMSLEKLFF
V gene: TRBV7-9
J gene: TRBJ1-4
D gene: -
clone size: -

CDR3 DNA: TGCGCCAGCAGCCCCTGGGACAGAGCTTCCTACAATGAGCAGTTCTTC
CDR3 protein: CASSPWDRASYNEQFF
V gene: TRBV5-1
J gene: TRBJ2-1
D gene: TRBD1
clone size: -

CDR3 DNA: TGTGCTAGCAGTCAGGGCGAGACAGATACGCAGTATTTT
CDR3 protein: CASSQGETDTQYF
V gene: TRBV7-7
J gene: TRBJ2-3
D gene: -
clone size: -

CDR3 DNA: TGTGCCAGCGGGGACAGGGCTCTGAAGGGCTACACCTTC
CDR3 protein: CASGDRALKGYTF
V gene: TRBV19
J gene: TRBJ1-2
D gene: TRBD1
clone size: once

CDR3 DNA: TGTGCCAGCAGCTTGCAAGTGAGCTCCTACGAGCAGTACTTC
CDR3 protein: CASSLQVSSYEQYF
V gene: TRBV5-4
J gene: TRBJ2-7
D gene: -
clone size: -

CDR3 DNA: TGTGCCAGCAGCCAAACGGATCAGCCCCAGCATTTT
CDR3 protein: CASSQTDQPQHF
V gene: TRBV3-1/TRBV3-2
J gene: TRBJ1-5
D gene: -
clone size: -

CDR3 DNA: TGTGCCAGCAGCGTTACTAGCGGGGTGAGCTCCTACGAGCAGTACTTC
CDR3 protein: CASSVTSGVSSYEQYF
V gene: TRBV13
J gene: TRBJ2-7
D gene: TRBD2
clone size: once

CDR3 DNA: TGTGCCACCGACAGGATAGCGGGGGGCACAGATACGCAGTATTTT
CDR3 protein: CATDRIAGGTDTQYF
V gene: TRBV27
J gene: TRBJ2-3
D gene: TRBD2
clone size: -

CDR3 DNA: TGTGCCAGCAGCCAAGAGTTCAGGGTTAACACTGAAGCTTTCTTT
CDR3 protein: CASSQEFRVNTEAFF
V gene: TRBV3-1/TRBV3-2
J gene: TRBJ1-1
D gene: -
clone size: -

CDR3 DNA: TGCGCCAGCAGGACAGGGAGTTCCTACGAGCAGTACTTC
CDR3 protein: CASRTGSSYEQYF
V gene: TRBV10-2
J gene: TRBJ2-7
D gene: TRBD1
clone size: -

CDR3 DNA: TGCGCCAGCAGCTCAGGGCAGGGGGTGAATCAGCCCCAGCATTTT
CDR3 protein: CASSSGQGVNQPQHF
V gene: TRBV5-1
J gene: TRBJ1-5
D gene: TRBD1
clone size: -

CDR3 DNA: TGCGCCAGCAGCCAAGGCGGGAGACAGCCTGTAGCACCCCTCCACTTT
CDR3 protein: CASSQGGRQPVAPLHF
V gene: TRBV4-1
J gene: TRBJ1-6
D gene: -
clone size: -

CDR3 DNA: TGTGCCAGCTCACCCGGACAGTCTGAAAAACTGTTTTTT
CDR3 protein: CASSPGQSEKLFF
V gene: TRBV18
J gene: TRBJ1-4
D gene: -
clone size: once

CDR3 DNA: TGTGCCAGCAGCCAAGAGGGGTCGGTAGCGGGGCCAAGCGTGCAGTTCTTC
CDR3 protein: CASSQEGSVAGPSVQFF
V gene: TRBV4-2
J gene: TRBJ2-1
D gene: TRBD2
clone size: -

CDR3 DNA: TGTGCCAGCGGGGTCCTTGAGGGAAATGGCTACACCTTC
CDR3 protein: CASGVLEGNGYTF
V gene: TRBV2
J gene: TRBJ1-2
D gene: -
clone size: -

CDR3 DNA: TGTGCCAGCATGGACAGGCGGTACCAAGAGACCCAGTACTTC
CDR3 protein: CASMDRRYQETQYF
V gene: TRBV2
J gene: TRBJ2-5
D gene: TRBD1
clone size: -

CDR3 DNA: TGTGCCAGCAGTGCAATACCGGGACAGGGCAACAATGAGCAGTTCTTC
CDR3 protein: CASSAIPGQGNNEQFF
V gene: TRBV9
J gene: TRBJ2-1
D gene: TRBD1
clone size: -

CDR3 DNA: TGTGCCAGCAGCCAAGTCATGGAAGGGGTAGCCGCTGAAGCTTTCTTT
CDR3 protein: CASSQVMEGVAAEAFF
V gene: TRBV3-1/TRBV3-2
J gene: TRBJ1-1
D gene: -
clone size: -

CDR3 DNA: TGTGCCAGCAGTGACGAGTGGCCGCAGGTTGGCTACACCTTC
CDR3 protein: CASSDEWPQVGYTF
V gene: TRBV6-1
J gene: TRBJ1-2
D gene: -
clone size: -